The entry that follows covers one T cell receptor beta chain sequence. This clone was counted a few times. Its antigen is not yet known. No per-base quality is available; no much larger clone lies one base away. This record belongs to a study of blood T cell repertoires in COVID-19 (TCRdb year 2020). About the study as a whole: Collaborator samples came from the United States, Italy and Spain and covered acute and convalescent phases of COVID-19. The material from the prospective study consisted of cDNA or gDNA derived from T cells, B-cell-depleted T cells, or PBMCs. The dataset comprised deeply sampled blood TCRbeta repertoires from subjects exposed to, actively infected with, or recovered from COVID-19. A freely available public database, intended as a resource for researchers studying the immune response to SARS-CoV-2, is where the repertoires were released. Samples were obtained from the ongoing ImmuneRACE study (first 160 participants) and from 1,000 to 1,500 subjects provided by 6 global collaborators. Sample metadata almost always included a de-identified subject ID, COVID-19 status, age in years and sex. Where HLA class I and class II types were available, the types were taken from metadata supplied by the sample provider, not from assay-based typing.

Whole blood was collected in K2EDTA tubes by collaborating institutions according to the institutions' own protocols. For TCRbeta analysis, collaborators shipped samples as frozen whole blood, isolated PBMCs, or DNA extracted from either of those sample types. The immunoSEQ Assay, a bias-controlled multiplex PCR, was used to amplify TCRbeta CDR3 regions from genomic DNA. The paper's processing steps were these. The number of nucleated cells in each sample was estimated from the amplification of reference gene primers within the assay. To quantify the absolute abundance of each unique TCRbeta CDR3 rearrangement, sequence reads were collapsed and filtered. For each sample, productive Simpson clonality was calculated as the square root of Simpson's diversity index across productive rearrangements. Not all clones reach the TCRdb copy of this immuneACCESS table, which keeps in-frame sequences only. Checked studies attribute under half of the gap to unresolved V genes and leave the rest unexplained. The V and J calls and clone size were taken over from that table, and D and trimming were inferred from the DNA. Here the sample has approximately 150,000 clones; roughly 82% occur a single time. The ten top clones hold approximately 8.7% of the sample.

For CDR1 and CDR2, the germline V gene lists LGHNA and YSLEER. From its cysteine to its phenylalanine, the CDR3 spans 16 amino acids. Here the CDR3 DNA is all that survives: 48 bases in frame from base 1. Cut back by 4 bases and 0 bases, the V and J ends lie 15 bases apart. General findings and caveats noted by the study authors: The amount of clinical and demographic metadata varied by source and participant and was provided uncurated.

The material sequenced was peripheral blood. The clonotype comes from a woman aged 65 to 85 with acute or convalescent COVID-19. The rearranged segments are TRBV4-3 and TRBJ1-2; no D gene is confidently identified. This receptor has the CDR3 CASSRSLNPSNYGYTF. The DNA sequence is as follows: TGCGCCAGCAGCCGAAGCCTGAACCCATCTAACTATGGCTACACCTTC.